Listed here are 25 T cell receptor beta chains from one sample, sequenced in a study of blood T cell repertoires in COVID-19. Assay used: immunoSEQ multiplex PCR; TCRdb lists only in-frame clones, some missing. The table has 130,000 to 150,000 clones, just under 85% seen once; the top ten hold roughly 3%. Sequencing used peripheral blood. The receptor set was obtained from a woman of 80 years or more with acute or convalescent COVID-19.

The chain couples TRBV29-1 to TRBJ1-1, with TRBD1 matching over 7 bases. J gave up 0 bases and V 7 bases, and 8 bases lay outside the gene matches. The V gene's germline CDR1 is SQVTM and CDR2 ANQGSEA. This CDR3 is built from 14 residues. CDR3 region: CSASDRSMNTEAFF. The DNA for the CDR3 is TGCAGCGCTTCGGACAGGTCAATGAACACTGAAGCTTTCTTT.

V gene TRBV10-1 combines with J gene TRBJ2-3, with 9 bases lining up with TRBD1. The germline CDR1 and CDR2 sequences are WNHNN and SYGVQD (reference sequence). The V and J ends lost 7 bases and 3 bases, in that order; junction bases with no gene match: 20. The CDR3 contains 19 residues. The CDR3 is CASILGQGRSRLSTDTQYF. CDR3 nucleotide sequence: TGCGCCAGCATCCTCGGACAGGGGAGAAGTAGGTTGAGTACAGATACGCAGTATTTT.

The J gene is TRBJ1-2, the V gene TRBV5-1; 7 bases match TRBD1. From germline, CDR1 is SGHRS and CDR2 YFSETQ. This CDR3 contains 13 residues. Unmatched junction bases numbered 4, after V lost 4 bases and J lost 4 bases. The CDR3 here is CASSPDRVYGYTF. The CDR3 DNA reads TGCGCCAGCAGCCCTGACAGGGTCTATGGCTACACCTTC.

The V and J genes are TRBV25-1 and TRBJ2-5; 7 bases match TRBD1. Germline assignment: CDR1 MGHDK and CDR2 SYGVNS. Trimming cost V 5 bases and J 5 bases; bases outside gene matches: 11. The CDR3 totals 15 residues. CDR3 loop: CASSPHRGGRETQYF. In DNA form, the CDR3 reads TGTGCCAGCAGTCCCCACAGGGGTGGTCGGGAGACCCAGTACTTC.

The V gene is TRBV19, the J gene TRBJ2-7; 10 bases map to TRBD1. V lost 7 bases to trimming and J lost 0 bases; unmatched junction nucleotides: 15. CDR1 is LNHDA, CDR2 SQIVND, per germline (reference sequence). This CDR3 spans 18 amino acids. CDR3 in DNA: TGTGCCAGTACCAAAACTAGGGGCGGACAGGGGGACTCCTACGAGCAGTACTTC. This encodes CASTKTRGGQGDSYEQYF.

This chain joins TRBV12-5 and TRBJ2-1; 9 bases are a match to TRBD1. J gave up 4 bases and V 8 bases, and 9 bases lay outside the gene matches. The CDR3 is made up of 15 amino acids. Looked up from germline, CDR1 is LGHNT and CDR2 is FRNRAP. This CDR3 reads CASRSGQGLYNEQFF. CDR3 nucleotide sequence: TGTGCTAGTCGATCGGGACAGGGACTTTACAATGAGCAGTTCTTC.

The chain has TRBV30 and TRBJ1-2; no clear D. The CDR3 extends over 12 amino acids. Germline loops: CDR1 GTSNPN, CDR2 SVGIG (reference sequence). V lost 2 bases to trimming and J lost 2 bases, with 6 bases between them. CDR3 loop: CAWSFSNYGYTF. Written as DNA, the CDR3 is TGTGCCTGGAGTTTTTCAAACTATGGCTACACCTTC.

This chain connects TRBV21-1 to TRBJ1-5; the tabulated D call, TRBD1, remains unverified against the DNA. TRBV21-1 is a known pseudogene. The CDR3 extends over 15 amino acids. The CDR3 DNA follows: TGTGCCAGCAGCCCCCGGGACAGGGGAAGTCAGCCCCAGCATTTT. Translating it yields CASSPRDRGSQPQHF.

This chain joins TRBV11-2 and TRBJ1-2, with D perhaps matching TRBD1 (6 bases). With 5 bases removed from V and 6 bases from J, the gap between germline ends came to 16 bases. Germline V gene data show CDR1 as SGHAT and CDR2 as FQNNGV. This CDR3 region has 14 residues. The CDR3 coding sequence is TGTGCCAGCAGCCTTAGTAGACAGGCCCATGGCTACACCTTC. This gives the protein CASSLSRQAHGYTF.

The chain carries TRBV6-2 or TRBV6-3 and TRBJ1-1; 10 positions match TRBD1. The V gene end was trimmed by 5 bases and the J gene end by 5 bases; junction bases not matched to a gene: 8. The CDR3 runs 15 residues. The V gene's germline CDR1 is MNHEY and CDR2 SVGEGT. CDR3 bases: TGTGCCAGCAGTGACAGACAGGGGGCGTTGACTGAAGCTTTCTTT. Translation gives CASSDRQGALTEAFF.

J is TRBJ1-2 and V is TRBV29-1, with TRBD1 matching 10 bases. The V gene end was trimmed by 6 bases and the J gene end by 7 bases; junction bases not matched to a gene: 17. CDR3 size: 16 residues. In germline, CDR1 is SQVTM, CDR2 ANQGSEA. CDR3 loop: CSVRTPGTGVRRGYTF. For the CDR3, the DNA is TGCAGCGTCCGAACGCCGGGGACAGGGGTTCGTCGTGGCTACACCTTC.

V usage is TRBV21-1 and J usage is TRBJ1-6. TRBV21-1 is tagged as a pseudogene. CDR3 size: 16 residues. CDR3 amino acids: CASSKSRRGRNSPLHF. CDR3 nucleotides: TGTGCCAGCAGCAAAAGCAGGAGGGGCAGGAATTCACCCCTCCACTTT.

The DNA of the CDR3 is TGTGCCAGCTCAGGTCACCCAGGACAGGGGGGGAATCAGCCCCAGCATTTT. Translating gives CASSGHPGQGGNQPQHF. J is TRBJ1-5 and V is TRBV18; 10 positions match TRBD1. Germline V gene sequence: CDR1 KGHSH, CDR2 LQKENI. V dropped 5 bases and J dropped 4; count of bases not matched to a gene: 11. This CDR3 has 17 residues.

This chain joins TRBV27 and TRBJ1-4, with unresolved D. The CDR3 length is 13 residues. Trimming pared 6 bases from V and 0 bases from J, leaving 5 bases between. In germline, CDR1 is MNHEY, CDR2 SMNVEV (reference sequence). The CDR3 region is CASSRATNEKLFF. The CDR3 bases are TGTGCCAGCAGCCGGGCAACTAATGAAAAACTGTTTTTT.

The gene calls are TRBV4-1 and TRBJ2-1; TRBD2 might be the D (5 bases). This CDR3 comprises 17 residues. Germline V gene lookup returns CDR1 MGHRA and CDR2 YSYEKL. Trimming took 0 bases from V and 0 from J, leaving 12 bases between them. The chain's CDR3 is CASSQDGILSSYNEQFF. The CDR3 nucleotides are TGCGCCAGCAGCCAAGACGGGATCCTCAGCTCCTACAATGAGCAGTTCTTC.

In nucleotides, the CDR3 is TGTGCCGCCGGGAGGACAGGGGGCTTTAGGGGCGGCTACACCTTC. Its protein product is CAAGRTGGFRGGYTF. The chain has TRBV19 and TRBJ1-2, with 11 positions matching TRBD1. With 11 bases clipped from V and 8 bases from J, the junction kept 16 bases outside the gene matches. The CDR3 has 15 amino acids. Germline assignment: CDR1 LNHDA and CDR2 SQIVND (reference sequence).

This sequence joins TRBV5-1 and TRBJ1-2, with 9 bases identical to TRBD1. Germline trimming cut 0 bases from V and 7 bases from J; bases unmatched to any gene: 10. This CDR3 is built from 16 residues. From germline, CDR1 is SGHRS and CDR2 YFSETQ. The CDR3 sequence: CASSLARDRAPSGYTF. CDR3 nucleotide sequence: TGCGCCAGCAGCTTGGCCCGGGACAGGGCCCCTTCTGGCTACACCTTC.

This clone was recorded only once. The J gene is TRBJ1-1, the V gene TRBV5-1; the match to TRBD1 covers 8 bases. V was pared by 4 bases and J by 5 bases, with 10 bases of the junction left unmatched. Germline CDR1 reads SGHRS; CDR2 reads YFSETQ. This CDR3 is 15 amino acids long. The CDR3 DNA reads TGCGCCAGCAGCCCGCGACAGGGGCGAGGGACTGAAGCTTTCTTT. Encoded protein: CASSPRQGRGTEAFF.

The CDR3 nucleotides read TGTGCCACCAAGAATAGCGTAGGAGATGTGGGGGAGCAGTACTTC. Its protein product is CATKNSVGDVGEQYF. The rearrangement links TRBV10-3 to TRBJ2-7, with a tentative D call TRBD2 (5 bases). This CDR3 has 15 residues. Germline V gene sequence: CDR1 ENHRY, CDR2 SYGVKD. With 10 bases removed from V and 7 bases from J, the gap between germline ends came to 26 bases.

This clone was counted between two and nine times. The rearrangement uses TRBV5-1 and TRBJ2-5; TRBD2 matches 10 bases. V lost 0 bases to trimming and J lost 4 bases; unmatched junction nucleotides: 3. CDR1 is SGHRS and CDR2 is YFSETQ in the germline V gene. The CDR3 runs 15 residues. CDR3 residues: CASSLAPSGGETQYF. In DNA, the CDR3 is TGCGCCAGCAGCTTGGCCCCTAGCGGGGGAGAGACCCAGTACTTC.

V is TRBV4-1 and J is TRBJ2-7; D perhaps matches TRBD1 (6 bases). Germline V gene lookup returns CDR1 MGHRA and CDR2 YSYEKL. Trimming removed 2 bases from V and 2 bases from J, with 19 bases in between. CDR3 size: 17 residues. This chain's CDR3 is CASSQHRAGIGAYEQYF. DNA for the CDR3: TGCGCCAGCAGCCAACACAGGGCGGGTATTGGGGCCTACGAGCAGTACTTC.

The chain combines TRBV5-1 with TRBJ1-4; D is undetermined. Looked up from germline, CDR1 is SGHRS and CDR2 is YFSETQ. The CDR3 covers 17 residues. Trimming took off 1 base at V and 0 bases at J, with 13 bases between the two ends. DNA of the CDR3: TGCGCCAGCAGCTTGCTAGGCAATGGCGCAACTAATGAAAAACTGTTTTTT. Its protein product is CASSLLGNGATNEKLFF.

The rearrangement joins TRBV19 to TRBJ1-3, with D hard to call. The V end was cut by 3 bases, the J end by 0 bases, with 9 bases between. This CDR3 is 15 amino acids long. The V gene's germline CDR1 is LNHDA and CDR2 SQIVND (reference sequence). CDR3 in amino acids: CASSIETSSGNTIYF. CDR3 nucleotides: TGTGCCAGTAGTATCGAGACAAGCTCTGGAAACACCATATATTTT.

In this sample, this clone turned up a few times. The chain employs TRBV6-5 and TRBJ1-3; D is perhaps TRBD1 (5 bases). V dropped 8 bases and J dropped 0 bases, with 11 bases sitting between them. Germline CDR1 and CDR2: MNHEY and SVGAGI. The CDR3 runs 14 residues. CDR3 nucleotides: TGTGCCAGCCACTCAGGGTCCTCTGGAAACACCATATATTTT. It codes for CASHSGSSGNTIYF.

This clone was seen a handful of times. The chain uses TRBV2 and TRBJ1-6; D remains ambiguous. This CDR3 contains 15 residues. Germline values: CDR1 SNHLY, CDR2 FYNNEI. V was cut by 7 bases and J by 1 base, with 11 bases left in between. CDR3 DNA sequence: TGTGCCAGCAACCAGAGAGGTTCCTATAATTCACCCCTCCACTTT. It yields the protein CASNQRGSYNSPLHF.